This TCR beta chain was obtained from a study of blood T cell repertoires in COVID-19. This table comes from immunoSEQ multiplex PCR, and its TCRdb copy is limited to in-frame clones, with some not included. The sample carries about 87,000 clones, more than 75% recorded once. The CDR3 extends over 17 amino acids. The ends were cut back, 0 bases at V and 0 bases at J, with 11 bases in the middle. CDR1 is MGHRA and CDR2 is YSYEKL in the germline V gene. In this sample, this clone turned up a few times. The sequence was obtained from a human donor in a cohort sampled during active COVID-19. The sequencing sample was made of peripheral blood. The chain has TRBV4-1 and TRBJ2-2; D may be TRBD2 (6 bases). The CDR3 DNA follows: TGCGCCAGCAGCCAAGATTGGCTAGCGCCGAACACCGGGGAGCTGTTTTTT. Translating it yields CASSQDWLAPNTGELFF.